This TCR beta chain originates from a study of T cell repertoires in cytomegalovirus infection. There are many counts of this clonotype. Its antigen is unknown. Each CDR3 protein gets one entry after TCRdb re-called the reads with MiXCR. The data show some 110,000 distinct CDR3 sequences, over 9.5% seen once. The CDR3 has 9 residues. Germline V gene data show CDR1 as SQVTM and CDR2 as ANQGSEA. V gave up 6 bases and J gave up 14 bases, with 13 bases separating them. This receptor was identified in a human donor in good health (CMV status not recorded). Some clones in this sample may be carry-over from other donors' samples. The chain couples TRBV29-1 to TRBJ1-2, with D possibly matching TRBD1 (6 bases). Source material: PBMCs, sequenced either directly or after in vitro stimulation (not recorded which). Written as DNA, the CDR3 is TGCAGCGTCGAGGGGGGCGAGACCTTC. Protein product: CSVEGGETF.